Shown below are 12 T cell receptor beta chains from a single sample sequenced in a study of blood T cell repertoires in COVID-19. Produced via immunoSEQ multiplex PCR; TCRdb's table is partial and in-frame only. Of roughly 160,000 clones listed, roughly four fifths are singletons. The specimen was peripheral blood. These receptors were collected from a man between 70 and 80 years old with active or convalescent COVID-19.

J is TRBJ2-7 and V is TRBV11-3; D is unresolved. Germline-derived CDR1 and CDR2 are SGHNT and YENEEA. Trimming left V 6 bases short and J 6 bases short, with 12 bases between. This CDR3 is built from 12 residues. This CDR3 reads CASSPDRVEQYF. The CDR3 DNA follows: TGTGCCAGCAGTCCCGACCGGGTCGAGCAGTACTTC.

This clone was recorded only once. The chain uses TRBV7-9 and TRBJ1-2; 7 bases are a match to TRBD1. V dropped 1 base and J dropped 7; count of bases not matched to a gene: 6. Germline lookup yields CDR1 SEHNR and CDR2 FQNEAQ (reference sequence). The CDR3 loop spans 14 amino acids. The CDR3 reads CASSLGETGSGYTF. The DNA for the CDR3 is TGTGCCAGCAGCTTAGGGGAGACAGGGTCTGGCTACACCTTC.

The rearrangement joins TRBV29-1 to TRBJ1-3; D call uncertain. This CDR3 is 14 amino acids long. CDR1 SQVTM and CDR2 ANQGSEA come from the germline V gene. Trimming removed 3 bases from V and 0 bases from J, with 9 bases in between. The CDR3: CSVDDSRSGNTIYF. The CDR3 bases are TGCAGCGTTGACGACTCTCGCTCTGGAAACACCATATATTTT. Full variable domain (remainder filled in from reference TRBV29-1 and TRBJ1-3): SAVISQKPSRDICQRGTSLTIQCQVDSQVTMMFWYRQQPGQSLTLIATANQGSEATYESGFVIDKFPISRPNLTFSTLTVSNMSPEDSSIYLCSVDDSRSGNTIYFGEGSWLTVV.

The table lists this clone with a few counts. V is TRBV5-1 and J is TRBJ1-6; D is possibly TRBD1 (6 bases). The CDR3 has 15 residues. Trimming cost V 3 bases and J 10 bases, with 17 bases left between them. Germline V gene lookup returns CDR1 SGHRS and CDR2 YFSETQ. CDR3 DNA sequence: TGCGCCAGCAGCTGGTCGACAGGCACAGACTCACCCCTCCACTTT. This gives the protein CASSWSTGTDSPLHF.

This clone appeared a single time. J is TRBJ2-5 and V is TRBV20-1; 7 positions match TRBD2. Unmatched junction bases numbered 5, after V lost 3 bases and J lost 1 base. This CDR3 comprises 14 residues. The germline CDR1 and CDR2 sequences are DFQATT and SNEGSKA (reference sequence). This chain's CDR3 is CSASPRGGQETQYF. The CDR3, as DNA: TGCAGTGCTAGTCCCCGCGGGGGCCAAGAGACCCAGTACTTC.

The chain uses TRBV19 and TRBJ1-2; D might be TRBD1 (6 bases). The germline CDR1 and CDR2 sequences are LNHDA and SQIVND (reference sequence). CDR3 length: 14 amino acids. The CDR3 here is CASGGASFNYGYTF. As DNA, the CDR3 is TGTGCGTCTGGGGGGGCCAGCTTTAACTATGGCTACACCTTC.

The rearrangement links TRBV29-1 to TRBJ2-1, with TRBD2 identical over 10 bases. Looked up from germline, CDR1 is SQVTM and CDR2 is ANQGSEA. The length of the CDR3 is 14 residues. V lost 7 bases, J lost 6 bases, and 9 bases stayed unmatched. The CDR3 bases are TGCAGCGGATCTGGACTAGCGGCTCGCAATGAGCAGTTCTTC. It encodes CSGSGLAARNEQFF.

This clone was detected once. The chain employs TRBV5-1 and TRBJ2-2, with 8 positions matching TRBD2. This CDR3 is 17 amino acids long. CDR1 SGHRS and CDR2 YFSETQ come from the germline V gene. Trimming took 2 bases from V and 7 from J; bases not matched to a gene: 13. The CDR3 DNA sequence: TGCGCCAGCAGCTTTTCCCCTACGGGGGGGCGAGACGGGGAGCTGTTTTTT. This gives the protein CASSFSPTGGRDGELFF.

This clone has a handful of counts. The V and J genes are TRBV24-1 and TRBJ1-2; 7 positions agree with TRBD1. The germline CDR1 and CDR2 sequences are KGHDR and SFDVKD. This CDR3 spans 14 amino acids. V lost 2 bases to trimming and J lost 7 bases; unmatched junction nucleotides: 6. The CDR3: CATSDSRTGLGYTF. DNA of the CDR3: TGTGCCACCAGTGATTCCCGGACAGGCCTTGGCTACACCTTC.

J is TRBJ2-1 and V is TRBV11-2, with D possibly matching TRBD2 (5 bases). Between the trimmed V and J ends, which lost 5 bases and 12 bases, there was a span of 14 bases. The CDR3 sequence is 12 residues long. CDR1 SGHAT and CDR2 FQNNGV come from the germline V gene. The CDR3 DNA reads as TGTGCCAGCAGCCCAACTAGTATGAGGCAGTTCTTC. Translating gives CASSPTSMRQFF.

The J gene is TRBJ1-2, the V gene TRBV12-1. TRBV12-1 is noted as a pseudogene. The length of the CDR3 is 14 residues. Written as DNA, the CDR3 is TGTGCCAGCAGCTACCGGAGGTTTAACTATGGCTACACCTTC. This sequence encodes CASSYRRFNYGYTF.

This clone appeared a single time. The CDR3 bases are TGTGCCAGCAGCGCAACCGGGAGAGGGGAGGAGACCCAGTACTTC. It specifies CASSATGRGEETQYF. The V and J genes are TRBV9 and TRBJ2-5; D may be TRBD2 (6 bases). The CDR3 totals 15 residues. The V and J ends lost 3 bases and 5 bases respectively, with 17 bases between them. Germline CDR1 reads SGDLS; CDR2 reads YYNGEE.